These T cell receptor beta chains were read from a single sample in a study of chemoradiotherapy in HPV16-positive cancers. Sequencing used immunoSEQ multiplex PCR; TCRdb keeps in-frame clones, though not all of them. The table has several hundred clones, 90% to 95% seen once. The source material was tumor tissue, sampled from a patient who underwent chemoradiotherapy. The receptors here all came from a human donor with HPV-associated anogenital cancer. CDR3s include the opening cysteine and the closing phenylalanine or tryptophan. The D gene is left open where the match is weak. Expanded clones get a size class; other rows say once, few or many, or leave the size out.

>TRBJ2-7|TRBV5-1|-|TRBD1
TGCGCCAGCAGCTTTACAGGGGCCGGGGAGCAGTACTTC
CASSFTGAGEQYF
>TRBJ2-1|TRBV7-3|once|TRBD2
TGTGCCAGCAGCTTAGCGGGAGGGCAAGGAGAGCAGTTCTTC
CASSLAGGQGEQFF
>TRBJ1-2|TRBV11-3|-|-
TGTGCCAGCAGCTCGACGACTGATGGCTACACCTTC
CASSSTTDGYTF
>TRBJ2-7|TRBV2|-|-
TGTGCCAGCTCGGCCGAGCAGTACTTC
CASSAEQYF
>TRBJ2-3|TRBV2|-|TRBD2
TGTGCCAGCAGTGAAGGGACTAGCGGTTTCACATATACGCAGTATTTT
CASSEGTSGFTYTQYF
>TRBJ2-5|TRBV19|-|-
TGTGCCAGTGGGGGAGGGCAGGGGGCTTGGGAGACCCAGTACTTC
CASGGGQGAWETQYF
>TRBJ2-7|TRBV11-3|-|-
TGTGCCAGCAGCTTGGAAGGGAATAAGGTTGGGCAGTACTTC
CASSLEGNKVGQYF
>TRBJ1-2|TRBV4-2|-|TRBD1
TGTGCCAGCAGCCAAGATTCGGCAGGGGGTAACTATGGCTACACCTTC
CASSQDSAGGNYGYTF
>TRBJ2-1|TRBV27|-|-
TGTGCCAGCAGTTTTGGGGTAGTGAAGGGTGAGCAGTTCTTC
CASSFGVVKGEQFF
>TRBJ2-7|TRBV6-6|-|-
TGTGCCAGCAAGGGTGCGACCTACGAGCAGTACTTC
CASKGATYEQYF
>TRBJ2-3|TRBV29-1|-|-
TGCAGCGTTGTCTTAGGAGGCACAGATACGCAGTATTTT
CSVVLGGTDTQYF
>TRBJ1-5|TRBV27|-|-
TGTGCCAGCAGTTTTCGGCAGGGAAGTCAGCCCCAGCATTTT
CASSFRQGSQPQHF
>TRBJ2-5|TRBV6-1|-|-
TGTGCCGCCTTTCCGACTCCTGCCCGGGAGACCCAGTACTTC
CAAFPTPARETQYF
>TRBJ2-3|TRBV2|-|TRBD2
TGTGCCAGCAGTGAAAGGGAGGGCCGGGGAGATACGCAGTATTTT
CASSEREGRGDTQYF
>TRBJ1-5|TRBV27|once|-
TGTGCCAGCAGTTTATTGGGTACGGGCGGCAATCAGCCCCAGCATTTT
CASSLLGTGGNQPQHF
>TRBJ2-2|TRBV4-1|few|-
TGCGCCAGCAGCCTGGGGACTTACGGGGAGCTGTTTTTT
CASSLGTYGELFF
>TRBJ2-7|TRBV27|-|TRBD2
TGTGCCAGCAGCCTCATGCCGGGACTAGAGTACGAGCAGTACTTC
CASSLMPGLEYEQYF
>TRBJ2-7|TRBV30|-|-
TGTGCCTCTATTATCATGAGCTCCTACGAGCAGTACTTC
CASIIMSSYEQYF
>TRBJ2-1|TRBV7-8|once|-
TGTGCCAGCAGCTTATTCGGCAGGGTGGATGAGCAGTTCTTC
CASSLFGRVDEQFF
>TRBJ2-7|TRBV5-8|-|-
TGTGCCAGCAGCTCAGACAGGCTCTACGAGCAGTACTTC
CASSSDRLYEQYF
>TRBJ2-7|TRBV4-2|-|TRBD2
TGTGCCAGCAGTAATAACCCCGGGACTACCTACGAGCAGTACTTC
CASSNNPGTTYEQYF
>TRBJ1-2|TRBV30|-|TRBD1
TGTGCCTGGAGTGTTGACAGGGGTTGGGATGGCTACACCTTC
CAWSVDRGWDGYTF
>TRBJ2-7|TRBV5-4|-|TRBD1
TGTGCCAGCAGGGATCCGGGACAGGGACCCGAGCAGTACTTC
CASRDPGQGPEQYF
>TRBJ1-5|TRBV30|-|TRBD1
TGTGCCTGGGACAGGGGCCTCAATCAGCCCCAGCATTTT
CAWDRGLNQPQHF
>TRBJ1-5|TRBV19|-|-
TGTGCCAGTAGTGACCAGCGAGATCAGCCCCAGCATTTT
CASSDQRDQPQHF
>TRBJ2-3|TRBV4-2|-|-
TGTGCCAGCAGCCAAGAGGGGTCAGGGTCTAGCACAGATACGCAGTATTTT
CASSQEGSGSSTDTQYF
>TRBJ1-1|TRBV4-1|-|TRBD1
TGCGCCAGCAGCCGAGCCGGGACAGCGAACACTGAAGCTTTCTTT
CASSRAGTANTEAFF
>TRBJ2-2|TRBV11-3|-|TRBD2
TGTGCCAGCAGCAAAACGGGGGGACGCACCGGGGAGCTGTTTTTT
CASSKTGGRTGELFF
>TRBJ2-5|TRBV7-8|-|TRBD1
TGTGCCAGCAGCTTATCGGCCGGGACAGGCGCTTGGGGGGAGACCCAGTACTTC
CASSLSAGTGAWGETQYF
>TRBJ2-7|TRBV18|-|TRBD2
TGTGCCAGCTCACCACCGAGGGGATCTAGCGGGAGTACCGAGCAGTACTTC
CASSPPRGSSGSTEQYF
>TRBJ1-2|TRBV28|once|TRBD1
TGTGCCAGCAGCGCCCCCGAGGGACAGGGCCCCAACTATGGCTACACCTTC
CASSAPEGQGPNYGYTF
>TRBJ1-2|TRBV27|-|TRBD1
TGTGCCAGCAGCCAAACAGGGGGCGCGTTTGGCTACACCTTC
CASSQTGGAFGYTF
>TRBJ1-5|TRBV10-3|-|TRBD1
TGTGCCATCAGTGAAAGCGGCGGGACAGGGGGCAATCAGCCCCAGCATTTT
CAISESGGTGGNQPQHF
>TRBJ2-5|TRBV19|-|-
TGTGCCAGTAGTATACTAGGGGTTCGGGAGACCCAGTACTTC
CASSILGVRETQYF
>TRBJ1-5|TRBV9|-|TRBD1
TGTGCCAGCAGCCGACAGGGACGCGAGCAGCCCCAGCATTTT
CASSRQGREQPQHF
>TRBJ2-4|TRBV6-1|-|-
TGTGCCAGCAGTGATCGTCCTCTAGCCAAAAACATTCAGTACTTC
CASSDRPLAKNIQYF
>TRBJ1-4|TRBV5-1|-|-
TGCGCCAGCAGCTTGACGATAAGGGGTGAAAAACTGTTTTTT
CASSLTIRGEKLFF
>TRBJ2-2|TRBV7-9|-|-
TGTGCCAGCAGGCAGAGGGCGGAACTGAACACCGGGGAGCTGTTTTTT
CASRQRAELNTGELFF
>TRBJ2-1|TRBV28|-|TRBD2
TGTGCCAGCACCCATCTAGCGGGAGCCGGCAATGAGCAGTTCTTC
CASTHLAGAGNEQFF
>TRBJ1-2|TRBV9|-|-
TGTGCCAGCAGCGTAGACAGCAGGGTCGGCTATGGCTACACCTTC
CASSVDSRVGYGYTF
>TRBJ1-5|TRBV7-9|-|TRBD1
TGTGCCAGCAGCTCTACAGGGGAGGGTCAGCCCCAGCATTTT
CASSSTGEGQPQHF
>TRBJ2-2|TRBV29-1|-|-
TGCAGCGTTGCATTAACTAGTATTGCCGGGGAGCTGTTTTTT
CSVALTSIAGELFF
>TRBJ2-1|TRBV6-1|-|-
TGTGCCAGCAGTGATTGGAGCTCCTACAATGAGCAGTTCTTC
CASSDWSSYNEQFF
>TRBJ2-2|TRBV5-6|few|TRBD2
TGTGCCAGCTTCGGGACTAGCATGTCGGGGGAGCTGTTTTTT
CASFGTSMSGELFF
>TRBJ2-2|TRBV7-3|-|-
TGTGCCAGCAGCCTTTTAGCGGCGAACACCGGGGAGCTGTTTTTT
CASSLLAANTGELFF
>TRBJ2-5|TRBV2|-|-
TGTGCCAGCACAGGCCAAACCCAGGATGAGACCCAGTACTTC
CASTGQTQDETQYF
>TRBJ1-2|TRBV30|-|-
TGTGCCTGGAGTGTAAACCTCTATGGCTACACCTTC
CAWSVNLYGYTF
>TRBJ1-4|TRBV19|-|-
TGTGCCAGTAGTATTTTAGGGACTAATGAAAAACTGTTTTTT
CASSILGTNEKLFF
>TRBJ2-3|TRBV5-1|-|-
TGCGCCAGCTGTATGGAGGGCCTCTTCGGGGCGCAGTATTTT
CASCMEGLFGAQYF
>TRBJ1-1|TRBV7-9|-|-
TGTGCCAGCAGCTTAGGGGGGCCCGCTTTCTTT
CASSLGGPAFF
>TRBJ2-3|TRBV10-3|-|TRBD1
TGTGCCATCAGGTCACAGGGGATGGGAGATACGCAGTATTTT
CAIRSQGMGDTQYF
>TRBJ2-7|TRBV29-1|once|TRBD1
TGCAGCAGAAGACAGGGTGTCTACGAGCAGTACTTC
CSRRQGVYEQYF
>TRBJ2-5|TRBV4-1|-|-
TGCGCCAGCAGCCAAGAGATGATACAAGAGACCCAGTACTTC
CASSQEMIQETQYF
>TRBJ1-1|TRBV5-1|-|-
TGCGCCAGCAGCAAGGGCAGGGAAACTGAAGCTTTCTTT
CASSKGRETEAFF
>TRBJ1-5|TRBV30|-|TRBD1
TGTGCCTGGGGGGGACAGCGGGATCAGCCCCAGCATTTT
CAWGGQRDQPQHF